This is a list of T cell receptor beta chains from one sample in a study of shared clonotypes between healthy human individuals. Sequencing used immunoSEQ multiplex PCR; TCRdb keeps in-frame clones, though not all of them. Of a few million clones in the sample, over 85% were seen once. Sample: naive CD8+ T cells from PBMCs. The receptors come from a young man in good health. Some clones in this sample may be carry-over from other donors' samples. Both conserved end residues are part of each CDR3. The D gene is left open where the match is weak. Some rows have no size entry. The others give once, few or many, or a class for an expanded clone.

CASSRDTYEQYF | TGTGCCAGCAGTCGGGACACCTACGAGCAGTACTTC | TRBJ2-7 | once | TRBV6-5 | .
CTSSQRDPTGTRSGANVLTF | TGCACCAGCAGCCAACGCGACCCGACAGGGACCCGCTCTGGGGCCAACGTCCTGACTTTC | TRBJ2-6 | . | TRBV1 | .
CASSYSGGSGDGYTF | TGTGCCAGCAGTTACTCGGGCGGGTCAGGGGATGGCTACACCTTC | TRBJ1-2 | . | TRBV6-5 | .
CATSRTSLDTQYF | TGTGCCACCAGCAGGACTAGCTTGGATACGCAGTATTTT | TRBJ2-3 | . | TRBV15 | TRBD2
CASSKRGYQGIPQDTEAFF | TGTGCCAGCAGCAAGAGGGGGTACCAGGGGATCCCACAGGACACTGAAGCTTTCTTT | TRBJ1-1 | . | TRBV21-1 | .
CALTRATGELFF | TGTGCTCTTACCCGGGCCACCGGGGAGCTGTTTTTT | TRBJ2-2 | . | TRBV6-1 | .
CALSGGVGYGYTF | TGTGCCTTATCAGGGGGCGTTGGCTATGGCTACACCTTC | TRBJ1-2 | once | TRBV30 | TRBD1
CASSLLGQGVDGYTF | TGTGCCAGCAGCCTACTCGGACAGGGAGTCGATGGCTACACCTTC | TRBJ1-2 | . | TRBV5-5 | TRBD1
CASGGRQSSYEQYF | TGTGCCAGCGGGGGGAGGCAGAGCTCCTACGAGCAGTACTTC | TRBJ2-7 | . | TRBV9 | .
CASSASGTSMETQYF | TGTGCCAGCAGCGCTTCCGGGACTAGCATGGAGACCCAGTACTTC | TRBJ2-5 | . | TRBV9 | TRBD2
CAWSPLPRQGSTDTQYF | TGTGCCTGGAGCCCGCTCCCGCGGCAGGGGAGCACAGATACGCAGTATTTT | TRBJ2-3 | . | TRBV30 | .
CASSFGLRTEAFF | TGTGCCAGCAGCTTCGGACTTCGGACTGAAGCTTTCTTT | TRBJ1-1 | . | TRBV5-8 | .
CASSSWTGLNEQFF | TGTGCCAGCAGTTCTTGGACGGGATTGAATGAGCAGTTCTTC | TRBJ2-1 | . | TRBV27 | .
CASSHPRGQGSYNEQFF | TGTGCCAGCAGCCACCCCAGGGGGCAGGGCTCCTACAATGAGCAGTTCTTC | TRBJ2-1 | . | TRBV9 | TRBD1
CASRTGGDEQYF | TGCGCCAGCAGGACAGGGGGCGACGAGCAGTACTTC | TRBJ2-7 | . | TRBV5-1 | TRBD1
CASSEADGGPQHF | TGTGCCAGCAGTGAAGCAGATGGTGGGCCCCAGCATTTT | TRBJ1-5 | . | TRBV6-1 | .
CASSHGQGAGYGYTF | TGTGCCAGCAGCCACGGACAGGGGGCGGGCTATGGCTACACCTTC | TRBJ1-2 | . | TRBV9 | TRBD1
CASSTGFSNQPQHF | TGCGCCAGCAGCACTGGGTTTAGCAATCAGCCCCAGCATTTT | TRBJ1-5 | . | TRBV5-1 | .
CASSLGGAGYEQYF | TGTGCCAGCAGCTTGGGGGGCGCCGGCTACGAGCAGTACTTC | TRBJ2-7 | . | TRBV7-7 | .
CASSHSEGAREQYF | TGTGCCAGCAGCCATAGTGAGGGGGCCAGGGAGCAGTACTTC | TRBJ2-5 | . | TRBV4-2 | TRBD1
CAWSVRGYNEQFF | TGTGCCTGGAGTGTTCGAGGTTACAATGAGCAGTTCTTC | TRBJ2-1 | . | TRBV30 | .
CASSEYRTGRNEKLFF | TGTGCCAGCAGTGAATACAGGACAGGGCGAAATGAAAAACTGTTTTTT | TRBJ1-4 | once | TRBV2 | TRBD1
CASSLFESGSTDTQYF | TGTGCCAGCAGTTTATTCGAAAGCGGGAGCACAGATACGCAGTATTTT | TRBJ2-3 | . | TRBV27 | .
CASSLLLATANYGYTF | TGTGCCAGCAGCCTCCTACTAGCGACAGCTAACTATGGCTACACCTTC | TRBJ1-2 | . | TRBV7-8 | .
CASSPAYNEQFF | TGTGCCAGCAGCCCCGCCTACAATGAGCAGTTCTTC | TRBJ2-1 | . | TRBV7-3 | .
CASSLLQRTDGPNTQYF | TGTGCCAGCAGCCTCCTCCAGAGGACAGACGGTCCAAATACGCAGTATTTT | TRBJ2-3 | . | TRBV9 | .
CASSIQGLVHTDTQYF | TGTGCCAGTAGTATTCAGGGCCTGGTGCATACAGATACGCAGTATTTT | TRBJ2-3 | . | TRBV19 | .
CASSPAEPGQGALEQYF | TGTGCCAGCAGCCCCGCCGAACCGGGACAGGGGGCCCTCGAGCAGTACTTC | TRBJ2-7 | . | TRBV7-9 | TRBD1
CASSPTDSLIGEAFF | TGTGCCAGCAGTCCTACCGACAGCCTGATCGGTGAAGCTTTCTTT | TRBJ1-1 | . | TRBV6-5 | .
CASSVGDRATEQYF | TGTGCCAGCAGCGTAGGTGACAGGGCCACGGAGCAGTACTTC | TRBJ2-7 | . | TRBV9 | TRBD1
CASSMGGQTEAFF | TGTGCCAGTAGTATGGGGGGACAGACAGAAGCTTTCTTT | TRBJ1-1 | . | TRBV19 | TRBD1
CASSTGLYSSEQFF | TGTGCCAGCAGCACCGGACTCTATTCGAGTGAGCAGTTCTTC | TRBJ2-1 | . | TRBV7-6 | .
CASSLTLRAGELFF | TGTGCCAGCAGCCTAACTTTGAGGGCCGGGGAGCTGTTTTTT | TRBJ2-2 | . | TRBV7-2 | .
CSVGGGRGETQYF | TGCAGCGTGGGAGGGGGGCGCGGGGAGACCCAGTACTTC | TRBJ2-5 | . | TRBV29-1 | .
CASSPSSGLAGITDTQYF | TGTGCCAGCAGCCCTAGCTCCGGACTAGCGGGGATCACAGATACGCAGTATTTT | TRBJ2-3 | . | TRBV7-9 | TRBD2
CASSLQGLAYEQYF | TGTGCCAGCAGTCTACAGGGGTTAGCCTACGAGCAGTACTTC | TRBJ2-7 | . | TRBV27 | TRBD1
CATSRVRQDTQYF | TGTGCCACCAGCAGAGTTCGTCAGGATACGCAGTATTTT | TRBJ2-3 | . | TRBV15 | .
CASSFYLGDNEQFF | TGTGCCAGCAGTTTTTACCTTGGGGACAATGAGCAGTTCTTC | TRBJ2-1 | . | TRBV27 | .
CASSLSLKPSYGYTF | TGTGCCAGCAGTTTATCACTGAAACCCAGCTATGGCTACACCTTC | TRBJ1-2 | . | TRBV28 | .
CAISESGQGGNQPQHF | TGTGCCATCAGTGAGTCGGGACAGGGTGGCAATCAGCCCCAGCATTTT | TRBJ1-5 | . | TRBV10-3 | TRBD1
CASSASAGLNTEAFF | TGTGCCAGCAGCGCGTCTGCAGGCCTGAACACTGAAGCTTTCTTT | TRBJ1-1 | . | TRBV5-4 | .
CASSIWAESSYEQYF | TGTGCCAGTAGTATCTGGGCGGAGAGCTCCTACGAGCAGTACTTC | TRBJ2-7 | . | TRBV19 | .
CASSEPGEAFF | TGTGCCAGCAGTGAACCGGGTGAAGCTTTCTTT | TRBJ1-1 | . | TRBV6-5 | .
CASSPRAEGLETQYF | TGTGCCAGCAGCCCGCGAGCTGAGGGGCTAGAGACCCAGTACTTC | TRBJ2-5 | . | TRBV13 | .
CASTPGGGFHEQYF | TGTGCCAGCACCCCCGGGGGGGGGTTCCACGAGCAGTACTTC | TRBJ2-7 | . | TRBV7-9 | TRBD2
CASSPPSPSTDTQYF | TGTGCCAGCAGCCCACCCTCCCCGAGCACAGATACGCAGTATTTT | TRBJ2-3 | once | TRBV13 | .
CASSTAPGVVDYGYTF | TGTGCCAGCAGTACTGCTCCGGGGGTCGTCGACTATGGCTACACCTTC | TRBJ1-2 | once | TRBV2 | .
CASSTFDRGPNYEQYF | TGTGCCAGCAGTACGTTCGACAGGGGGCCTAACTACGAGCAGTACTTC | TRBJ2-7 | . | TRBV2 | TRBD1
CASSLGPQGDDEQYF | TGTGCCAGCAGCTTAGGTCCACAGGGTGACGACGAGCAGTACTTC | TRBJ2-7 | once | TRBV7-9 | .
CASSLLRTLNTEAFF | TGTGCCAGCAGTTTATTAAGGACACTGAACACTGAAGCTTTCTTT | TRBJ1-1 | . | TRBV27 | .
CAIANMDRGLIDTQYF | TGCGCCATCGCAAATATGGACAGGGGGCTTATAGATACGCAGTATTTT | TRBJ2-3 | . | TRBV5-1 | TRBD1
CASRLGGGTDTQYF | TGTGCCAGCCGCCTTGGGGGGGGCACAGATACGCAGTATTTT | TRBJ2-3 | . | TRBV28 | TRBD2
CASSRSDEQFF | TGTGCCAGCAGTCGTAGCGATGAGCAGTTCTTC | TRBJ2-1 | . | TRBV28 | .
CASSQEGGNTEAFF | TGCGCCAGCAGCCAAGAGGGGGGGAACACTGAAGCTTTCTTT | TRBJ1-1 | . | TRBV4-1 | .